Presented here are 27 T cell receptor beta chains from one specimen sequenced in a study of vaccination and CD4 T cells after COVID-19. Cultured CD4+ T cell DNA underwent sequencing with the Oncomine TCR Beta short-read assay. One entry per CDR3 protein, called by TCRdb with MiXCR from the PCR reads. In the table there are 6,100 or so distinct CDR3 sequences, 44% of which are singletons. These TCRs are of unknown antigen specificity. Treatment described: approximately nine-day PBMC culture with coronavirus spike peptide pools or control peptides (ViraFEST assay). The sequenced sample was CD4+ T cells from blood, cultured in vitro. These TCRs come from a human donor who had recovered from COVID-19.

The V gene is TRBV6-1, the J gene TRBJ1-2; perhaps TRBD1 as D (6 bases). The V gene lost 7 bases and the J gene lost 1 base, with 16 bases spanning the gap. Germline lookup yields CDR1 MNHNS and CDR2 SASEGT. This CDR3 contains 15 residues. The CDR3 region is CASTQTQGVNYGYTF. In nucleotides, the CDR3 is TGTGCCAGCACCCAGACACAGGGAGTTAACTATGGCTACACCTTC.

There are a few counts of this clonotype. The V gene is TRBV20-1, the J gene TRBJ1-1, with 7 positions matching TRBD1. The V gene's germline CDR1 is DFQATT and CDR2 SNEGSKA (reference sequence). The CDR3 loop spans 11 amino acids. V was clipped by 6 bases and J by 5 bases; unmatched bases: 3. Written as DNA, the CDR3 is TGCAGTGCCCAGGGGGTGACTGAAGCTTTCTTT. Protein: CSAQGVTEAFF.

This rearrangement joins TRBV6-1 to TRBJ2-1; the match to TRBD1 covers 10 bases. This CDR3 has 14 residues. Germline lookup yields CDR1 MNHNS and CDR2 SASEGT. Losses at the gene ends were 5 bases for V and 4 bases for J; bases not matched to a gene: 2. The CDR3 coding sequence is TGTGCCAGCAGTCGGGACAGGGGATACAATGAGCAGTTCTTC. Protein sequence: CASSRDRGYNEQFF.

This clonotype appeared a few times. The rearrangement links TRBV6-1 to TRBJ2-5; D perhaps matches TRBD2 (5 bases). Germline lookup yields CDR1 MNHNS and CDR2 SASEGT. The V and J ends lost 5 bases and 7 bases respectively, with 14 bases between them. This CDR3 has 13 amino acids. CDR3 nucleotides: TGTGCCAGCAGTCCGTGGTTCGGAGGGACCCAGTACTTC. Amino acid sequence: CASSPWFGGTQYF.

The chain has TRBV6-1 and TRBJ2-5; D ambiguous. The V end lost 6 bases, the J end lost 2 bases, and 13 bases lay between the germline ends. The V gene's germline CDR1 is MNHNS and CDR2 SASEGT. The CDR3 sequence is 14 residues long. The CDR3 sequence is CASRVVHSQETQYF. CDR3 bases: TGTGCCAGCAGGGTTGTTCACAGTCAAGAGACCCAGTACTTC.

The rearrangement joins TRBV7-6 to TRBJ1-2, with D tentatively TRBD1 (6 bases). Trimming removed 1 base from V and 8 bases from J, with 11 bases in between. This CDR3 has 13 amino acids. Germline V gene lookup returns CDR1 SGHVS and CDR2 FNYEAQ. The CDR3 reads CASSLDRAAGYTF. The DNA for the CDR3 is TGTGCCAGCAGCTTAGACAGGGCGGCCGGCTACACCTTC.

This clonotype was seen only a few times. For the CDR3, the DNA is TGTGCCAGCAGCTTGGTAGGGGGAGGTCCCCTCCACTTT. Protein: CASSLVGGGPLHF. The genes are TRBV5-6 and TRBJ1-6; TRBD1 might be the D (6 bases). Germline V gene lookup returns CDR1 SGHDT and CDR2 YYEEEE. The germline V and J ends were trimmed by 0 bases and 13 bases, with 11 bases remaining between them. The CDR3 runs 13 residues.

This clonotype ranks as medium-sized. The chain links TRBV15 to TRBJ2-7, with a possible D match to TRBD1 (6 bases). CDR1 is LNHNV, CDR2 YYDKDF, per germline (reference sequence). The length of the CDR3 is 15 residues. Trimming left V 0 bases short and J 5 bases short, with 14 bases between. CDR3 in amino acids: CATSRDITGFNEQYF. For the CDR3, the DNA is TGTGCCACCAGCAGAGATATCACAGGGTTTAACGAGCAGTACTTC. Full variable domain (remainder filled in from reference TRBV15 and TRBJ2-7): DAMVIQNPRYQVTQFGKPVTLSCSQTLNHNVMYWYQQKSSQAPKLLFHYYDKDFNNEADTPDNFQSRRPNTSFCFLDIRSPGLGDTAMYLCATSRDITGFNEQYFGPGTRLTVT.

DNA for the CDR3: TGTGCCAGCAGCCCGGACGGACACTATGGCTACACCTTC. Amino acids: CASSPDGHYGYTF. The chain employs TRBV7-9 and TRBJ1-2; D call uncertain. V dropped 5 bases and J dropped 3 bases, with 10 bases sitting between them. Germline V gene data show CDR1 as SEHNR and CDR2 as FQNEAQ (reference sequence). There are 13 residues in the CDR3.

This clonotype has more than one count but fewer than ten. The chain carries TRBV20-1 and TRBJ2-3; the D gene is possibly TRBD1 (6 bases). Germline V lookup: CDR1 DFQATT, CDR2 SNEGSKA (reference sequence). CDR3 length: 14 amino acids. Trimming left V 1 base short and J 1 base short, with 9 bases between. In DNA form, the CDR3 reads TGCAGTGCTAGAGCGGCAGGGGGCACAGATACGCAGTATTTT. Protein: CSARAAGGTDTQYF.

In DNA form, the CDR3 reads TGCAGTGCTAGCGGGGGGGGGACCTACGAGCAGTACTTC. It specifies CSASGGGTYEQYF. The chain employs TRBV20-1 and TRBJ2-7, with TRBD2 matching 8 bases. CDR1 is DFQATT, CDR2 SNEGSKA, per germline (reference sequence). With 3 bases clipped from V and 2 bases from J, the junction kept 3 bases outside the gene matches. The CDR3 length is 13 residues.

The chain recombines TRBV7-2 with TRBJ1-1; no firm D call. Trimming shortened V by 8 bases and J by 4 bases, and 11 bases separated the two germline ends. This CDR3 has 12 residues. The V gene's germline CDR1 is SGHTA and CDR2 FQGNSA. DNA of the CDR3: TGTGCCAGCCTGGAACGGGGCACTGAAGCTTTCTTT. Protein product: CASLERGTEAFF. The whole variable domain, remainder taken from reference TRBV7-2 and TRBJ1-1, is GAGVSQSPSNKVTEKGKDVELRCDPISGHTALYWYRQSLGQGLEFLIYFQGNSAPDKSGLPSDRFSAERTGGSVSTLTIQRTQQEDSAVYLCASLERGTEAFFGQGTRLTVV.

This clonotype showed up just a few times. The CDR3 spells CAIREEGQPQHF. The CDR3, as DNA: TGTGCCATCAGGGAGGAGGGGCAGCCCCAGCATTTT. The chain joins TRBV10-3 to TRBJ1-5, with D tentatively TRBD1 (5 bases). The CDR3 runs to 12 residues. Germline CDR1 ENHRY, CDR2 SYGVKD. The V and J ends lost 6 bases and 7 bases respectively, with 10 bases between them.

About this clonotype itself: A read error is possible here, since a much larger clone lies one base away. The CDR3: CGASSYEQYF. CDR3 nucleotide sequence: TGCGGTGCTAGCAGTTACGAGCAGTACTTC. V usage is TRBV20-1 and J usage is TRBJ2-7, with D maybe TRBD2 (5 bases). This CDR3 region has 10 residues. Per germline, CDR1 DFQATT and CDR2 SNEGSKA (reference sequence).

This clonotype was counted a few times. The chain joins TRBV6-5 to TRBJ2-5; no firm D call. Between the trimmed V and J ends, which lost 0 bases and 5 bases, there was a span of 7 bases. There are 13 residues in the CDR3. Germline CDR1 is MNHEY and CDR2 is SVGAGI. CDR3 bases: TGTGCCAGCAGTTACTCGCCCAGCGAGACCCAGTACTTC. This sequence encodes CASSYSPSETQYF.

The genes are TRBV7-2 and TRBJ2-7, with TRBD1 matching over 8 bases. V lost 3 bases to trimming and J lost 13 bases; unmatched junction nucleotides: 8. The CDR3 is 12 amino acids. Germline CDR1 and CDR2: SGHTA and FQGNSA. In nucleotides, the CDR3 is TGTGCCAGCAGCTTTCGGACAGGGCGCACATACTTC. Its protein product is CASSFRTGRTYF.

The chain is built from TRBV7-9 and TRBJ2-5; 8 nucleotides match TRBD2. CDR3 length equals 15 residues. J gave up 4 bases and V 6 bases, and 10 bases lay outside the gene matches. CDR1 and CDR2 from the germline V gene are SEHNR and FQNEAQ (reference sequence). The CDR3 loop is CASSRGAGGGETQYF. In nucleotides, the CDR3 is TGTGCCAGCAGTCGAGGGGCGGGAGGTGGAGAGACCCAGTACTTC.

The gene calls are TRBV7-6 and TRBJ1-6; D not resolved. This CDR3 spans 14 amino acids. Trimming stripped 4 bases from V and 10 bases from J, with 14 bases between. The germline V gene has CDR1 SGHVS and CDR2 FNYEAQ. As DNA, the CDR3 is TGTGCCAGCAGCTCGGCTGCTTCTGGGTCACCCCTCCACTTT. Translated, it gives CASSSAASGSPLHF.

A note on this clonotype: An end of the junction does not agree with germline; a read error may underlie this. V gene TRBV20-1 combines with J gene TRBJ1-5; tentatively, D is TRBD1 (6 bases). CDR1 is DFQATT, CDR2 SNEGSKA, per germline (reference sequence). CDR3 size: 15 residues. For the CDR3, the DNA is TGCAGTGCTGGTGGGGGACAAGATAGCAATCGGCCCCAGCATTTT. This translates into CSAGGGQDSNRPQHF.

This chain joins TRBV27 and TRBJ2-7, with D possibly being TRBD2 (5 bases). Trimming took off 8 bases at V and 3 bases at J, with 14 bases between the two ends. The CDR3 totals 13 residues. CDR1 is MNHEY and CDR2 is SMNVEV in the germline V gene (reference sequence). DNA for the CDR3: TGTGCCAGCCGCAAGGACGGGGTCTACGAGCAGTACTTC. Amino acid sequence: CASRKDGVYEQYF.

The V call is TRBV7-2, the J call TRBJ2-5, with D maybe TRBD2 (5 bases). Trimming cost V 5 bases and J 7 bases, with 14 bases left between them. The CDR3 covers 13 residues. Germline V lookup: CDR1 SGHTA, CDR2 FQGNSA. CDR3 in DNA: TGTGCCAGCAGCCAGGCGGGTGTCGGGACCCAGTACTTC. Residues: CASSQAGVGTQYF.

The V call is TRBV7-6, the J call TRBJ1-2; 8 bases line up with TRBD1. The CDR3 runs 14 residues. The germline V gene has CDR1 SGHVS and CDR2 FNYEAQ. J gave up 3 bases and V 1 base, and 1 base lay outside the gene matches. The CDR3: CASSLDRGDYGYTF. In nucleotides, the CDR3 is TGTGCCAGCAGCTTAGACAGGGGGGACTATGGCTACACCTTC. The full variable domain, its missing parts supplied by reference TRBV7-6 and TRBJ1-2, is GAGVSQSPRYKVTKRGQDVALRCDPISGHVSLYWYRQALGQGPEFLTYFNYEAQQDKSGLPNDRFSAERPEGSISTLTIQRTEQRDSAMYRCASSLDRGDYGYTFGSGTRLTVV.

By share of the sample, this clonotype is medium-sized. The chain uses TRBV20-1 and TRBJ1-5; possible D gene TRBD1, 6 bases. The length of the CDR3 is 11 residues. With 5 bases removed from V and 7 bases from J, the gap between germline ends came to 9 bases. Germline V gives CDR1 DFQATT, CDR2 SNEGSKA (reference sequence). The CDR3 nucleotides read TGCAGTGCTTCCCAGGGGCAGCCCCAGCATTTT. Translated, it gives CSASQGQPQHF.

Within the sample, this clonotype is large. The rearrangement links TRBV20-1 to TRBJ1-1, with TRBD1 matching over 9 bases. The CDR3 spans 13 residues. With V trimmed by 5 bases and J by 3 bases, 4 bases remained unmatched. Germline values: CDR1 DFQATT, CDR2 SNEGSKA (reference sequence). The CDR3 spells CSAPNRGHTEAFF. CDR3 sequence (DNA): TGCAGTGCTCCTAACAGGGGGCACACTGAAGCTTTCTTT.

The chain joins TRBV6-1 to TRBJ2-7; the D gene could be TRBD1 or TRBD2 (5 bases each). V lost 8 bases and J lost 9, with 17 bases in between. The CDR3 has 12 residues. Germline V gene data show CDR1 as MNHNS and CDR2 as SASEGT. In DNA, the CDR3 is TGTGCCAGCGGCAGTGGGATGAGGGGGCAGTACTTC. Encoded protein: CASGSGMRGQYF.

By sample share, this clonotype is large (0.1 to 1%). The chain combines TRBV20-1 with TRBJ1-2, with D uncertain. CDR3 length: 11 residues. V dropped 4 bases and J dropped 7 bases, with 10 bases sitting between them. Germline V gene sequence: CDR1 DFQATT, CDR2 SNEGSKA (reference sequence). The CDR3 spells CSATPGSGYTF. The CDR3 DNA reads as TGCAGTGCTACCCCAGGAAGTGGCTACACCTTC.

This clonotype is labeled as medium-sized (0.01 to 0.1%). The genes are TRBV20-1 and TRBJ1-1, with D uncertain. The germline V and J ends were trimmed by 6 bases and 6 bases, with 8 bases remaining between them. The CDR3 sequence is 10 residues long. The V gene's germline CDR1 is DFQATT and CDR2 SNEGSKA (reference sequence). CDR3 residues: CSAQLAEAFF. Here the CDR3 DNA reads TGCAGTGCGCAGCTGGCTGAAGCTTTCTTT.